This passage covers 9 T cell receptor beta chains from one sample sequenced in a study of blood T cell repertoires in COVID-19. Data came from immunoSEQ multiplex PCR; TCRdb stores just in-frame clones and leaves some out. The profile shows roughly 200,000 clones, roughly 83% of them singletons. The sample consisted of peripheral blood. Receptors were obtained from a middle-aged woman with COVID-19, enrolled during active disease.

The rearrangement joins TRBV4-1 to TRBJ2-1, with D uncertain. V was pared by 1 base and J by 4 bases, with 11 bases between. The CDR3 has 15 residues. Germline assignment: CDR1 MGHRA and CDR2 YSYEKL. The CDR3 DNA reads as TGCGCCAGCAGCCAAGTAGAGACTGAGTACAATGAGCAGTTCTTC. Protein sequence: CASSQVETEYNEQFF.

The chain employs TRBV3-1 (or the pseudogene TRBV3-2) and TRBJ1-1; the D is unclear. The V end was cut by 4 bases, the J end by 5 bases, with 8 bases between. Per the germline V gene, CDR1 is LGHDT and CDR2 is YNNKEL (reference sequence). CDR3 size: 12 residues. CDR3 coding DNA: TGTGCCAGCAGCCGAGATCGGACTGAAGCTTTCTTT. Its translation is CASSRDRTEAFF.

This chain joins TRBV7-5 and TRBJ1-4; the DNA was not compared with TRBD1, the D call given in the table. TRBV7-5 is given as a pseudogene. The CDR3 is 15 residues long. The chain's CDR3 is CVRSYDRGIHEKLFF. In nucleotides, the CDR3 is TGTGTCAGAAGTTACGACAGGGGGATACATGAAAAACTGTTTTTT.

This clone came up once. The chain combines TRBV11-2 with TRBJ2-7; no clear D gene. The CDR3 totals 14 residues. V lost 2 bases, J lost 0 bases, and 8 bases lay in between. Per the germline V gene, CDR1 is SGHAT and CDR2 is FQNNGV. The CDR3 coding sequence is TGTGCCAGCAGCTTACTTCTGGCCTCCTACGAGCAGTACTTC. Translation: CASSLLLASYEQYF.

The J gene is TRBJ2-2, the V gene TRBV13, with a weak D call TRBD2 (7 bases). The CDR3 spans 16 residues. Looked up from germline, CDR1 is PRHDT and CDR2 is FYEKMQ (reference sequence). The germline V and J ends were trimmed by 1 base and 5 bases, with 14 bases remaining between them. For the CDR3, the DNA is TGTGCCAGCAGCTTAGACGGGGGGCCCGGGACCGGGGAGCTGTTTTTT. It yields the protein CASSLDGGPGTGELFF.

The chain recombines TRBV9 with TRBJ1-3; no reliable D call. The CDR3 extends over 14 amino acids. V was clipped by 3 bases and J by 0 bases, with 7 bases between them. The germline gives CDR1 SGDLS, CDR2 YYNGEE. The CDR3 coding sequence is TGTGCCAGCAGCGCCCCTTACTCTGGAAACACCATATATTTT. Residues: CASSAPYSGNTIYF.

The chain has TRBV19 and TRBJ1-2; possible D gene TRBD1, 6 bases. The CDR3 has 14 amino acids. The germline V gene has CDR1 LNHDA and CDR2 SQIVND (reference sequence). Trimming stripped 8 bases from V and 5 bases from J, with 18 bases between. In DNA, the CDR3 is TGTGCCAGTGCCCCAGGACAGTTTTCTTATGGCTACACCTTC. Translation gives CASAPGQFSYGYTF. Supplemented by reference TRBV19 and TRBJ1-2, the full variable domain reads DGGITQSPKYLFRKEGQNVTLSCEQNLNHDAMYWYRQDPGQGLRLIYYSQIVNDFQKGDIAEGYSVSREKKESFPLTVTSAQKNPTAFYLCASAPGQFSYGYTFGSGTRLTVV.

This rearrangement joins TRBV9 to TRBJ2-2; maybe TRBD1 (6 bases). CDR3 size: 13 residues. V was pared by 2 bases and J by 6 bases, with 8 bases between. CDR1 and CDR2 (germline): SGDLS, YYNGEE. CDR3 amino acids: CASSVNRAGELFF. The CDR3 DNA reads TGTGCCAGCAGCGTCAACAGGGCCGGGGAGCTGTTTTTT.

A single count supports this clone. V is TRBV6-5 and J is TRBJ2-5, with D perhaps matching TRBD2 (6 bases). Trimming took 4 bases from V and 3 from J, leaving 12 bases between them. The germline CDR1 and CDR2 sequences are MNHEY and SVGAGI. The CDR3 is 14 amino acids. CDR3 sequence reads: CASSWGGVKETQYF. In nucleotides, the CDR3 is TGTGCCAGCAGTTGGGGCGGGGTAAAAGAGACCCAGTACTTC.